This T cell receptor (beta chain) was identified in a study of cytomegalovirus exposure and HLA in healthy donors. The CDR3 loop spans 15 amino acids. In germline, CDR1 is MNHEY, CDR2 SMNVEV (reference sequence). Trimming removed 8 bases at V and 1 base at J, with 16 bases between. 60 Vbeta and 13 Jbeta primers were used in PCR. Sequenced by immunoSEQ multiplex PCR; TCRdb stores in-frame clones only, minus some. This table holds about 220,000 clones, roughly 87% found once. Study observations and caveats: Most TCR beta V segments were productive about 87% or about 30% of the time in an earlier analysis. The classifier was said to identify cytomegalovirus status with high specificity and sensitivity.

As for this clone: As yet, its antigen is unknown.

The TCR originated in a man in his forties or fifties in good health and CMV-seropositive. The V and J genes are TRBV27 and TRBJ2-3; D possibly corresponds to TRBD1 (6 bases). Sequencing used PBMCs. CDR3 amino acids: CASSKGETRTDTQYF. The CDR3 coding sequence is TGTGCCAGCTCCAAGGGGGAGACCCGCACAGATACGCAGTATTTT.